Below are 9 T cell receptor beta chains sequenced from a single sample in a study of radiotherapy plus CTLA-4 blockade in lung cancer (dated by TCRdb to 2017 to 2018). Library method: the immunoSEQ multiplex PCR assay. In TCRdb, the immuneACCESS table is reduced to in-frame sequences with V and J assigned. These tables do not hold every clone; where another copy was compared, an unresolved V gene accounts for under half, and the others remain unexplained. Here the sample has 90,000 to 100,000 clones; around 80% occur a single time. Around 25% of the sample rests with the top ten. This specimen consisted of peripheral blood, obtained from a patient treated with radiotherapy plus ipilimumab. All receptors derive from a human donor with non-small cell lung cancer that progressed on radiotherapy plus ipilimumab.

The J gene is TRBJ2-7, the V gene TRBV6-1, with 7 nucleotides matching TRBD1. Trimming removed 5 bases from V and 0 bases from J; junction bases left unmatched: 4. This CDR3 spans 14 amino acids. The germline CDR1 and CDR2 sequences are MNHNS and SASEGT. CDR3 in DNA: TGTGCCAGCAGTACAGGGGTGAGCTCCTACGAGCAGTACTTC. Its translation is CASSTGVSSYEQYF.

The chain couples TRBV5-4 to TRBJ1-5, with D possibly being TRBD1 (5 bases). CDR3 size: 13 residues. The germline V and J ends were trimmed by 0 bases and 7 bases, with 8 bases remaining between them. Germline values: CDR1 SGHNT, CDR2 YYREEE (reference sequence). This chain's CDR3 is CASSLDGGQPQHF. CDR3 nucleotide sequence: TGTGCCAGCAGCTTGGACGGGGGACAGCCCCAGCATTTT.

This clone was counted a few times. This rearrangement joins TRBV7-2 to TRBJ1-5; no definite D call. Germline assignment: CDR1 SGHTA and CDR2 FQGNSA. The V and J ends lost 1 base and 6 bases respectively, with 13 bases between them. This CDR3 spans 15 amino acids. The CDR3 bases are TGTGCCAGCAGCTTAGGCGGATCAGTAGGTCAGCCCCAGCATTTT. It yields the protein CASSLGGSVGQPQHF.

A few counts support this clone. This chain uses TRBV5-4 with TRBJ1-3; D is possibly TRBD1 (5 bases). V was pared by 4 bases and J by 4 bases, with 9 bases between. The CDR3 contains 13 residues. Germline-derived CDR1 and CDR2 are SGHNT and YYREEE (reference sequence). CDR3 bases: TGTGCCAGCAGCGGGACGTACGGAAACACCATATATTTT. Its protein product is CASSGTYGNTIYF.

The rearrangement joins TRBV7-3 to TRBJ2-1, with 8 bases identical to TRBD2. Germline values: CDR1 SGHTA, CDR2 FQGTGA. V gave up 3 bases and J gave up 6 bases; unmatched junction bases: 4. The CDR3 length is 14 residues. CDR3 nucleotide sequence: TGTGCCAGCAGCTTTAGCGGGATCGGCAATGAGCAGTTCTTC. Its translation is CASSFSGIGNEQFF.

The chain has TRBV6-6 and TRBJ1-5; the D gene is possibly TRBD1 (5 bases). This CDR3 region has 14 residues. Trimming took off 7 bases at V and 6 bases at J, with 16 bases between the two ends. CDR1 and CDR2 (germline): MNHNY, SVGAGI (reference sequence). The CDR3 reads CASTQRAGIQPQHF. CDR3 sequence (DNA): TGTGCCAGCACCCAGCGGGCAGGGATTCAGCCCCAGCATTTT.

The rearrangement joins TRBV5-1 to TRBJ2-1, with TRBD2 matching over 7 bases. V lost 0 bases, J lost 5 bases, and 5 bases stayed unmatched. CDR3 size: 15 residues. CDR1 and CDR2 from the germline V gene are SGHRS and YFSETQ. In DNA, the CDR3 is TGCGCCAGCAGCTTGGGCGGGAGTACGGACAATGAGCAGTTCTTC. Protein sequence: CASSLGGSTDNEQFF.

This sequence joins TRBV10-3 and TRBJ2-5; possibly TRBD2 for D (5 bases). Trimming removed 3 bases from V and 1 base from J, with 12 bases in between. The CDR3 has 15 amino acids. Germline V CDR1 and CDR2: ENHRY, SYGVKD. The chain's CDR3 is CAISDMGSIQETQYF. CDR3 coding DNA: TGTGCCATCAGTGACATGGGGAGTATCCAAGAGACCCAGTACTTC.

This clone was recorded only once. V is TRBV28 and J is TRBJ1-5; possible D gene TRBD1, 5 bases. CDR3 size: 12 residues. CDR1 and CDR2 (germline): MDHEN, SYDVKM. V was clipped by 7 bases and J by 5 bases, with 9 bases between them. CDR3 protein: CASKQDDQPQHF. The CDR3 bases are TGTGCCAGCAAACAGGATGATCAGCCCCAGCATTTT.